Listed below are T cell receptor beta chains from one sample, sequenced in a study of a mutant IDH1 vaccine in newly diagnosed glioma. Their target antigens are unknown. Measured with immunoSEQ multiplex PCR; TCRdb has only the in-frame clones, and not every one. The repertoire includes approximately 110,000 clones, 85% to 90% of them detected once, and around 0.6% sits in the top ten. The material was PBMCs, obtained from a glioma patient whose treatment included an IDH1 peptide vaccine. The source is a woman aged 50 to 60 with glioma. Both conserved end residues are part of each CDR3. The D gene is left open where the match is weak. The size entry is marked missing in some rows and otherwise reads once, few, many or a size class.

>15|TRBD2|TRBV5-4|.|TRBJ2-3
TGTGCCAGCAGCTTGGGTAGCGGGAGAGGGGATACGCAGTATTTT
CASSLGSGRGDTQYF
>12|TRBD1|TRBV11-3|.|TRBJ1-1
TGTGCCAGCAGCTTCGGACAGGGCCAAGCTTTCTTT
CASSFGQGQAFF
>15|TRBD1|TRBV30|.|TRBJ2-2
TGTGCCTGGACGGACCGGACAGGGTGGACCGGGGAGCTGTTTTTT
CAWTDRTGWTGELFF
>13|.|TRBV5-1|.|TRBJ2-7
TGCGCCAGCAGCTTTGGGGCTTCCTACGAGCAGTACTTC
CASSFGASYEQYF
>11|.|TRBV27|.|TRBJ2-1
TGTGCCAGCAATCGCGGCCGTGAGCAGTTCTTC
CASNRGREQFF
>13|.|TRBV27|.|TRBJ1-5
TGTGCCAGCGGAGAACAGGACAATCAGCCCCAGCATTTT
CASGEQDNQPQHF
>11|.|TRBV11-2|.|TRBJ1-2
TGTGCCAGCAGCTTCAGGGCTGGCTACACCTTC
CASSFRAGYTF
>13|TRBD1|TRBV27|.|TRBJ1-5
TGTGCCAGCAGTACAGGGGGCTGGCAGCCCCAGCATTTT
CASSTGGWQPQHF
>16|TRBD2|TRBV27|.|TRBJ2-5
TGTGCCAGCAGTTCGGGGACTAGCGGGAGTAGAGAGACCCAGTACTTC
CASSSGTSGSRETQYF
>14|TRBD1|TRBV6-6|.|TRBJ2-7
TGTGCCAGCAGTGGACAGGGGGGGACCTACGAGCAGTACTTC
CASSGQGGTYEQYF
>17|.|TRBV28|.|TRBJ1-2
TGTGCCAGCAGTTCCTCCCCCCTAGGAGGGGATAACTATGGCTACACCTTC
CASSSSPLGGDNYGYTF
>17|.|TRBV21-1|.|TRBJ2-7
TGTGCCAGCAGCCTACCTATAGGACTAGCGGGCCCCTACGAGCAGTACTTC
CASSLPIGLAGPYEQYF
>13|.|TRBV4-2|.|TRBJ2-3
TGTGCCAGCAGCTCCCGGGCAGCGGATACGCAGTATTTT
CASSSRAADTQYF
>15|.|TRBV5-6|.|TRBJ2-6
TGTGCCAGCAGCTCACAGGGTCTTGGGGCCAACGTCCTGACTTTC
CASSSQGLGANVLTF
>15|.|TRBV7-9|.|TRBJ2-5
TGTGCCAGCAGCTTTTTGCAGGGGTCGGTAGAGACCCAGTACTTC
CASSFLQGSVETQYF
>15|.|TRBV4-2|.|TRBJ2-1
TGTGCCAGCAGCCAAGCCTCCTTCTCCTACAATGAGCAGTTCTTC
CASSQASFSYNEQFF
>14|.|TRBV2|few|TRBJ1-5
TGTGCCAGCAGGCTGCAGGTGGGCAATCAGCCCCAGCATTTT
CASRLQVGNQPQHF
>17|TRBD1|TRBV18|.|TRBJ1-4
TGTGCCAGCTCACCACCAGGGACAGGTTCAACTAATGAAAAACTGTTTTTT
CASSPPGTGSTNEKLFF
>12|.|TRBV27|.|TRBJ1-1
TGTGCCAGCGGACGACTAAAAGGGGAAGCTTTCTTT
CASGRLKGEAFF
>14|.|TRBV5-4|.|TRBJ1-3
TGTGCCAGCAGCGTGGGGGGAGCAGGAAACACCATATATTTT
CASSVGGAGNTIYF
>13|TRBD1|TRBV5-6|once|TRBJ1-2
TGTGCCAGCAGCTTGCGACAGGGGGACGGCTACACCTTC
CASSLRQGDGYTF
>15|TRBD1|TRBV10-2|once|TRBJ2-3
TGCGCCAGCAGTGAGGCGGACAGGGAAGCAGATACGCAGTATTTT
CASSEADREADTQYF
>14|TRBD2|TRBV28|.|TRBJ2-7
TGTGCCAGCAGGGTAGCGGGAGGGAGGTACGAGCAGTACTTC
CASRVAGGRYEQYF
>15|.|TRBV2|.|TRBJ2-7
TGTGCCAGCAGGGATGTGGTGGGGAACCCCTACGAGCAGTACTTC
CASRDVVGNPYEQYF
>15|.|TRBV28|.|TRBJ2-7
TGTGCCAGCAGTCCGGCGACCGGAGGGACCTACGAGCAGTACTTC
CASSPATGGTYEQYF
>15|TRBD2|TRBV10-2|.|TRBJ2-1
TGCGCCAGCACTCACAGCGGGAGCGCCTACAATGAGCAGTTCTTC
CASTHSGSAYNEQFF
>14|TRBD1|TRBV5-1|.|TRBJ1-1
TGCGCCAGCAGCTGGGGACAGGCGAACACTGAAGCTTTCTTT
CASSWGQANTEAFF
>16|.|TRBV4-2|.|TRBJ2-4
TGTGCCAGCAGCCAAGACTTGGCCCTCGGCCAAAACATTCAGTACTTC
CASSQDLALGQNIQYF
>14|TRBD1|TRBV5-1|.|TRBJ1-6
TGCGCCAGCAAACGGGACAGGGGAAGTTCACCCCTCCACTTT
CASKRDRGSSPLHF
>12|.|TRBV5-4|.|TRBJ2-1
TGTGCCAGCAGCTCCCGGACCAATGAGCAGTTCTTC
CASSSRTNEQFF
>15|.|TRBV4-2|.|TRBJ2-3
TGTGCCAGCAGCCCACTGACAGGACGTGCGGATACGCAGTATTTT
CASSPLTGRADTQYF
>16|.|TRBV27|.|TRBJ2-5
TGTGCCAGCAGTTTATCGCCGGGGGCCCCAGATAAGACCCAGTACTTC
CASSLSPGAPDKTQYF
>14|.|TRBV5-5|.|TRBJ2-5
TGTGCCAGCAGCTTGACCAGGAAGCAAGAGACCCAGTACTTC
CASSLTRKQETQYF
>16|.|TRBV27|.|TRBJ2-2
TGTGCCAGCAGTTTAGCGGGGACATCTAGGGCCGGGGAGCTGTTTTTT
CASSLAGTSRAGELFF
>16|.|TRBV19|.|TRBJ2-7
TGTGCCAGTAGTATAGGGGGGGTATTCGCCTCCTACGAGCAGTACTTC
CASSIGGVFASYEQYF
>13|.|TRBV5-1|.|TRBJ1-1
TGCGCCAGCAGCTTCGTGGTGCCCACTGAAGCTTTCTTT
CASSFVVPTEAFF
>15|TRBD2|TRBV6-1|.|TRBJ2-7
TGTGCCAGCAGTGATCGGGCGGGAGAGTCCTACGAGCAGTACTTC
CASSDRAGESYEQYF
>11|.|TRBV20-1|.|TRBJ2-1
TGCAGTGCTAGACTAGATTTTGAGCAGTTCTTC
CSARLDFEQFF
>15|.|TRBV18|.|TRBJ1-5
TGTGCCAGCTCACCGGAGAGTCGGGCCAATCAGCCCCAGCATTTT
CASSPESRANQPQHF
>13|TRBD2|TRBV4-2|.|TRBJ2-3
TGTGCCAGCAGTACTAGCGATGGAGATACGCAGTATTTT
CASSTSDGDTQYF
>13|.|TRBV2|.|TRBJ2-7
TGTGCCAGCAGCGGGACCTTCTTCTACGAGCAGTACTTC
CASSGTFFYEQYF
>15|TRBD1|TRBV19|once|TRBJ1-2
TGTGCCAGTAGTGCGAGGACAGGGTTCCGCGGTGGCTACACCTTC
CASSARTGFRGGYTF
>14|.|TRBV28|.|TRBJ1-2
TGTGCCAGCAGTTTGACAGGACGATTTTATGGCTACACCTTC
CASSLTGRFYGYTF
>14|.|TRBV19|.|TRBJ1-2
TGTGCCAGTAGTCTGCTAGGACGGACTTATGGCTACACCTTC
CASSLLGRTYGYTF
>17|TRBD1|TRBV4-1|.|TRBJ1-6
TGCGCCAGCAGCCAAGGAAGAGGACAGGGGTTGGCTTCACCCCTCCACTTT
CASSQGRGQGLASPLHF
>14|TRBD1|TRBV27|.|TRBJ1-1
TGTGCCAGCAGCTGGACAGGGTTAAGCACTGAAGCTTTCTTT
CASSWTGLSTEAFF